A selection of T cell receptor beta chains follows, all from one sample in a study of shared clonotypes between healthy human individuals. Profiled with immunoSEQ multiplex PCR; TCRdb holds only in-frame clones, not every one. The sample gives about 2 million clones, about 94% of which show up once; 1.2% is in the top ten. Specimen: naive CD8+ T cells sorted from blood. The receptors derive from a man between 18 and 29 years old in good health. Each CDR3 is given with its conserved first and last residue. D genes are given only for firm matches. The listing skips clone size in some rows; elsewhere it reads once, few, many or a size class.

abundance | d_gene | j_gene | v_gene | CDR3nt | CDR3aa
- | TRBD1 | TRBJ1-2 | TRBV27 | TGTGCCAGCGCCCGGGACAGCACTTCTGCTAACTATGGCTACACCTTC | CASARDSTSANYGYTF
- | - | TRBJ1-4 | TRBV5-4 | TGTGCCAGCAGCTTCGATAGGGGGAATGAAAAACTGTTTTTT | CASSFDRGNEKLFF
- | - | TRBJ2-7 | TRBV27 | TGTGCCAGCAGTCCCGAGGTAGGGGGGACCTACGAGCAGTACTTC | CASSPEVGGTYEQYF
- | TRBD2 | TRBJ2-5 | TRBV27 | TGTGCCAGCAGTTCAGGACTAGCGGGGGAGACCCAGTACTTC | CASSSGLAGETQYF
- | - | TRBJ1-5 | TRBV7-9 | TGTGCCAGCAGCGAGGGTTTTGGACAGCCCCAGCATTTT | CASSEGFGQPQHF
- | - | TRBJ1-1 | TRBV6-5 | TGTGCCAGCAGAACGGGTGCAGGGGAACTGGATGAAGCTTTCTTT | CASRTGAGELDEAFF
- | - | TRBJ2-7 | TRBV27 | TGTGCCAGCGTCCCTGAGGGGGGCTACGAGCAGTACTTC | CASVPEGGYEQYF
- | - | TRBJ2-7 | TRBV7-9 | TGTGCCAGCAGCCTCTTTGCCTACGAGCAGTACTTC | CASSLFAYEQYF
- | - | TRBJ2-3 | TRBV11-2 | TGTGCCAGCAGCCCCGTAGACAGCACAGATACGCAGTATTTT | CASSPVDSTDTQYF
- | - | TRBJ2-1 | TRBV19 | TGTGCCAGTAGTATAGACGGGAACAATGAGCAGTTCTTC | CASSIDGNNEQFF
- | - | TRBJ2-5 | TRBV4-1 | TGCGCCAGCAGCCAAGGGCTCAGAGAGACCCAGTACTTC | CASSQGLRETQYF
- | TRBD1 | TRBJ2-1 | TRBV28 | TGTGCCAGCAGTTTAGGACGAGAGGGGGCACACAATGAGCAGTTCTTC | CASSLGREGAHNEQFF
- | - | TRBJ1-5 | TRBV20-1 | TGCAGTGCTGGAGACAATCAGCCCCAGCATTTT | CSAGDNQPQHF
- | - | TRBJ1-2 | TRBV6-5 | TGTGCCAGCAGTTACTCGGGGGGGGAGGGTTTGCATGGCTACACCTTC | CASSYSGGEGLHGYTF
- | TRBD1 | TRBJ1-2 | TRBV30 | TGTGCCTGGAGTTACGGACAGGGAGACTATGGCTACACCTTC | CAWSYGQGDYGYTF
- | - | TRBJ2-7 | TRBV5-4 | TGTGCCAGCAGCTTGGGGGCCCGGGACGTATCCTACGAGCAGTACTTC | CASSLGARDVSYEQYF
- | TRBD2 | TRBJ2-5 | TRBV4-3 | TGCGCCAGCAGCCAAGATGGGGGGGATGTTGGAGAGACCCAGTACTTC | CASSQDGGDVGETQYF
once | TRBD1 | TRBJ2-7 | TRBV28 | TGTGCCAGCAGTCTGACAGGGGGTACCTACGAGCAGTACTTC | CASSLTGGTYEQYF
- | - | TRBJ2-1 | TRBV6-5 | TGTGCCAGCAGTTACTCACGGTCAAATGAGCAGTTCTTC | CASSYSRSNEQFF
- | - | TRBJ2-3 | TRBV4-1 | TGCGCCAGCAGCCAAGAGAGCGGTAATAGAGAAGATACGCAGTATTTT | CASSQESGNREDTQYF
few | TRBD1 | TRBJ1-1 | TRBV5-4 | TGTGCCAGCAGCCCTGGGACAGGGGGGAACACTGAAGCTTTCTTT | CASSPGTGGNTEAFF
- | - | TRBJ1-4 | TRBV28 | TGTGCCAGCAGTCGAGCCGGGGGCACCGATGAAAAACTGTTTTTT | CASSRAGGTDEKLFF
- | TRBD2 | TRBJ2-1 | TRBV11-2 | TGTGCCAGCTACGGAGGACTAGCGGGAGTTTATGAGCAGTTCTTC | CASYGGLAGVYEQFF
- | - | TRBJ2-1 | TRBV7-2 | TGTGCCAGCAGCTATGGGGGTGAGCAGTTCTTC | CASSYGGEQFF
- | - | TRBJ1-1 | TRBV28 | TGTGCCAGCAGTTTGGGAACCGGGACCCTCGTGGGAGCTTTCTTT | CASSLGTGTLVGAFF
- | - | TRBJ1-2 | TRBV5-6 | TGTGCCAGCAGCTTGGAAGTGGAGGGACTGATCTATGGCTACACCTTC | CASSLEVEGLIYGYTF
- | - | TRBJ1-5 | TRBV9 | TGTGCCAGCAGCGTAGGGGGGGCTGTAGGTCAGCCCCAGCATTTT | CASSVGGAVGQPQHF
- | - | TRBJ2-6 | TRBV5-1 | TGCGCCAGCAGCTTGGTTTGGGCAGGGGAGGCCAACGTCCTGACTTTC | CASSLVWAGEANVLTF
- | - | TRBJ1-2 | TRBV4-1 | TGCGCCAGCACAACAAAAGCGGGGGCAGGGCCACTTTATGGCTACACCTTC | CASTTKAGAGPLYGYTF
- | - | TRBJ2-2 | TRBV28 | TGTGCCAGCAGCTGGTGGGTGAACACCGGGGAGCTGTTTTTT | CASSWWVNTGELFF
- | TRBD2 | TRBJ2-7 | TRBV6-1 | TGTGCCAGCAGCACCCTAGCGGGAGAATTCTACGAGCAGTACTTC | CASSTLAGEFYEQYF
- | - | TRBJ2-1 | TRBV19 | TGTGCCAGTAGTTTGGTCCGCTACAATGAGCAGTTCTTC | CASSLVRYNEQFF